This TCR beta chain was observed in a study of T cells expressing NK-cell markers. About the research overall: The authors sequenced eight donors, of whom seven were HCMV-seropositive and one was seronegative. Findings and caveats of the study: The study found these clonotypes also leading the CD3+CD56-NKG2C+ fraction in a handful of donors.

The authors generated TCR beta cDNA through 5'RACE template switching with UMIs. TCRdb re-called the 5' RACE reads and shows each CDR3 protein once, DNA omitted. The sample table includes 150,000 to 200,000 distinct CDR3 sequences. The V gene's germline CDR1 is LGHDT and CDR2 YNNKEL (reference sequence). The CDR3 totals 14 residues. Comment on this clonotype: The target antigen is unknown.

The sequence derives from a woman aged 18 to 69 in good health. The sequenced sample was blood T cells: a sorted CD56 or NKG2C T cell subset, CD4+ or CD8+ T cells, or bulk PBMC T cells (not recorded which). The V call is TRBV3-1, the J call TRBJ2-2; TCRdb picks TRBD2, but there is no DNA to check that call. The CDR3 here is CASGASGDTGELFF.